In its sample, the clone carrying this TCR beta chain was seen a few times. These data are taken from a study of type 1 regulatory T cells. Study as a whole: T-allo10 is an in vitro-generated, Tr1-enriched CD4 T cell product specific for alloantigen.

Germline V lookup: CDR1 LGHDT, CDR2 YNNKEL (reference sequence). V was clipped by 5 bases and J by 6 bases; unmatched bases: 13. This CDR3 region has 15 residues. TCRdb processed the reads anew with MiXCR; each CDR3 protein has one entry. The data show 90,000 to 100,000 distinct CDR3 sequences, roughly a third seen once. This TCR came from a human donor in good health. This chain uses TRBV3-1 with TRBJ2-7; TRBD2 aligns across 7 bases. Material for sequencing was CD4+ T cells, either the whole sample or a sorted fraction (not recorded which). DNA for the CDR3: TGTGCCAGCAGCTACGTTATAGCGGGTCCCTTCGAGCAGTACTTC. This encodes CASSYVIAGPFEQYF.